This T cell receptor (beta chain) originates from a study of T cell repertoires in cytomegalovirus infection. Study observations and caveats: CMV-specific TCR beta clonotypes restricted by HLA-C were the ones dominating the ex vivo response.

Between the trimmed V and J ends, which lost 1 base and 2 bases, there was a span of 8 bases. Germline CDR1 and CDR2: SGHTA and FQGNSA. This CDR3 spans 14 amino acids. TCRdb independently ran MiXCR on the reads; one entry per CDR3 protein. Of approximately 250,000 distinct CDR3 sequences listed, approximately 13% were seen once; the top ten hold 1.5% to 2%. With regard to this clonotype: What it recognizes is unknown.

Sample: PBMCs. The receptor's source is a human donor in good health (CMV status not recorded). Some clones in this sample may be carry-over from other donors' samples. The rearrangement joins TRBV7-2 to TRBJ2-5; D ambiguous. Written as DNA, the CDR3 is TGTGCCAGCAGCTTAGGGGTAGAGCAAGAGACCCAGTACTTC. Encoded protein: CASSLGVEQETQYF.